These T cell receptor beta chains were read from a single sample in a study of cytomegalovirus exposure and HLA in healthy donors. Assay: immunoSEQ multiplex PCR; the TCRdb copy retains only in-frame clones and omits some. The sample holds about 150,000 clones, approximately 81% seen once. Sequencing was done on a sample of PBMCs. These receptors all stem from a man aged 25-45 years in good health and CMV-seropositive. The CDR3 runs from the conserved cysteine through the conserved F or W. D genes are given only for firm matches. Part of the rows lack a size; the others show once, few, many or a class for expanded clones.

TRBV2	TRBD2	.	14	TRBJ2-3	CASNLAGVADTQYF	TGTGCCAGCAACCTAGCGGGAGTTGCAGATACGCAGTATTTT
TRBV6-6	TRBD1	few	15	TRBJ1-1	CASSLGRGRGTEAFF	TGTGCCAGCAGCCTCGGCAGGGGGCGAGGCACTGAAGCTTTCTTT
TRBV7-2	TRBD1	few	13	TRBJ1-2	CASSLTGTYGYTF	TGTGCCAGCAGCCTGACAGGGACCTATGGCTACACCTTC
TRBV4-1	TRBD1	.	20	TRBJ1-2	CASSQDFFGTGDPSDYGYTF	TGCGCCAGCAGCCAAGATTTTTTCGGGACAGGGGATCCCTCTGACTATGGCTACACCTTC
TRBV7-8	.	once	13	TRBJ2-3	CASSFPGTDTQYF	TGTGCCAGCAGCTTCCCCGGCACAGATACGCAGTATTTT
TRBV9	.	.	14	TRBJ1-1	CASSERQIGTEAFF	TGTGCCAGCAGCGAGAGACAGATAGGCACTGAAGCTTTCTTT
TRBV18	TRBD2	once	19	TRBJ2-2	CASSPPRLAGVIDTGELFF	TGTGCCAGCTCACCACCGAGACTAGCGGGGGTAATCGACACCGGGGAGCTGTTTTTT
TRBV7-3	.	.	15	TRBJ2-3	CASSVYGSSPDTQYF	TGTGCCAGCAGCGTCTACGGGAGCTCCCCAGATACGCAGTATTTT
TRBV12-5	.	.	17	TRBJ1-1	CASGLVLGGRGNTEAFF	TGTGCTAGTGGTTTGGTACTGGGGGGGCGGGGGAACACTGAAGCTTTCTTT
TRBV7-9	.	.	12	TRBJ2-3	CASSSVTDTQYF	TGTGCCAGCAGCTCAGTCACAGATACGCAGTATTTT
TRBV11-3	TRBD1	few	15	TRBJ2-7	CASSLYGQGYHEQYF	TGTGCCAGCAGCTTATATGGACAGGGGTACCACGAGCAGTACTTC
TRBV18	.	.	16	TRBJ2-2	CASSPERDLNTGELFF	TGTGCCAGCTCACCAGAACGCGACTTGAACACCGGGGAGCTGTTTTTT
TRBV18	.	.	15	TRBJ2-2	CASSPLPVAIGELFF	TGTGCCAGCTCACCTCTCCCTGTGGCCATCGGGGAGCTGTTTTTT
TRBV7-2	TRBD1	.	15	TRBJ1-2	CASSLQGAEVDGYTF	TGTGCCAGCAGCCTACAGGGGGCTGAGGTGGATGGCTACACCTTC
TRBV7-2	.	once	13	TRBJ1-5	CASSLVGNQPQHF	TGTGCCAGCAGCTTAGTCGGCAATCAGCCCCAGCATTTT
TRBV7-2	.	.	15	TRBJ2-7	CASSFQTAVSSEQYF	TGTGCCAGCAGCTTTCAGACAGCCGTGTCATCCGAGCAGTACTTC
TRBV11-2	.	.	16	TRBJ2-1	CASSPSLGRTYNEQFF	TGTGCCAGCAGCCCAAGCCTAGGAAGAACCTACAATGAGCAGTTCTTC